These 6 T cell receptor beta chains share one sample of origin, sequenced in a study of T cells expressing NK-cell markers. TCRdb reprocessed the 5' RACE reads and keeps a single row for each CDR3 protein, giving no DNA. Recorded here are 250,000 or so distinct CDR3 sequences; the top ten clones represent more than 3.5%. Specimen: blood T cells: a sorted CD56 or NKG2C T cell subset, CD4+ or CD8+ T cells, or bulk PBMC T cells (not recorded which). These receptors all stem from a woman between 18 and 75 years old in good health.

This chain connects TRBV20-1 to TRBJ2-5; TCRdb lists TRBD1, though no DNA is available to test this call. The CDR3 is 16 amino acids. Germline V gene data show CDR1 as DFQATT and CDR2 as SNEGSKA (reference sequence). CDR3 residues: CSAIETPGHRQETQYF.

The rearrangement uses TRBV6-2 or TRBV6-3 and TRBJ1-2. Germline V CDR1 and CDR2: MNHEY, SVGEGT. The CDR3 length is 12 residues. CDR3 region: CASSYSSYGYTF.

J is TRBJ2-1 and V is TRBV5-6; TCRdb gives TRBD2 as the D gene, but with no DNA this cannot be confirmed. The CDR3 is 17 amino acids. CDR1 SGHDT and CDR2 YYEEEE come from the germline V gene. The CDR3 is CASSDLGLAGTDNEQFF.

V and J are TRBV5-1 and TRBJ2-2; TCRdb selects TRBD2, and the lack of DNA leaves this call unchecked. The CDR3 extends over 16 amino acids. Germline CDR1 is SGHRS and CDR2 is YFSETQ. Here the CDR3 reads CASSLREGQGTGELFF.

The J gene is TRBJ2-7, the V gene TRBV20-1; TCRdb gives TRBD2 as the D gene, but with no DNA this cannot be confirmed. The CDR3 totals 18 residues. Germline CDR1 is DFQATT and CDR2 is SNEGSKA (reference sequence). CDR3: CSASHLIAGAPLWNEQYF.

This chain links TRBV30 with TRBJ2-6. In germline, CDR1 is GTSNPN, CDR2 SVGIG (reference sequence). The CDR3 covers 16 residues. CDR3 amino acids: CAWSVGGNSGANVLTF.